The 16 T cell receptor beta chains below all came from one sample that was sequenced in a study of blood T cell repertoires in COVID-19. Assay used: immunoSEQ multiplex PCR; TCRdb lists only in-frame clones, some missing. The sample gives 200,000 to 250,000 clones, about 85% of which show up once; 15% to 20% is in the top ten. Material: peripheral blood. The source of these receptors is a man aged 25 to 40 with active or convalescent COVID-19.

The chain is built from TRBV20-1 and TRBJ1-2; D is ambiguous. Between the trimmed V and J ends, which lost 3 bases and 5 bases, there was a span of 16 bases. This CDR3 is 14 amino acids long. Looked up from germline, CDR1 is DFQATT and CDR2 is SNEGSKA (reference sequence). The CDR3, as DNA: TGCAGTGCTAGTCAAAAAGGGCGGGGATATGGCTACACCTTC. Its translation: CSASQKGRGYGYTF.

The chain has TRBV7-6 and TRBJ2-7; 9 bases agree with TRBD1. The CDR3 loop spans 15 amino acids. Germline V gene data show CDR1 as SGHVS and CDR2 as FNYEAQ. V shed 1 base, J shed 4 bases, and the junction held 5 bases outside the gene matches. Here the CDR3 reads CASSLGGTGKYEQYF. The CDR3 bases are TGTGCCAGCAGCTTAGGGGGGACAGGGAAATACGAGCAGTACTTC.

This chain joins TRBV12-5 and TRBJ2-1; 7 bases match TRBD2. J gave up 1 base and V 0 bases, and 12 bases lay outside the gene matches. From germline, CDR1 is LGHNT and CDR2 FRNRAP. The CDR3 is made up of 19 amino acids. In DNA form, the CDR3 reads TGTGCTAGTGGTTTGGTATTAACCGGGACTACTGTGTCCTACAATGAGCAGTTCTTC. As protein: CASGLVLTGTTVSYNEQFF.

V is TRBV24-1 and J is TRBJ2-7, with TRBD2 matching 12 bases. V was clipped by 9 bases and J by 1 base; unmatched bases: 0. This CDR3 region has 13 residues. CDR1 and CDR2 (germline): KGHDR, SFDVKD. CDR3 DNA: TGTGCCACCGGACTAGCGGGGTCCTACGAGCAGTACTTC. Translated: CATGLAGSYEQYF.

This chain links TRBV19 with TRBJ2-3; TRBD1 agrees at 7 bases. CDR3 size: 16 residues. V was pared by 3 bases and J by 2 bases, with 8 bases of the junction left unmatched. Per the germline V gene, CDR1 is LNHDA and CDR2 is SQIVND (reference sequence). In DNA form, the CDR3 reads TGTGCCAGTAGTATGACAGGGCCTTTTTCCACAGATACGCAGTATTTT. Translated: CASSMTGPFSTDTQYF.

This chain uses TRBV7-9 with TRBJ2-1; 7 nucleotides agree with TRBD1. Germline trimming cut 5 bases from V and 6 bases from J; bases unmatched to any gene: 10. CDR1 is SEHNR, CDR2 FQNEAQ, per germline (reference sequence). The CDR3 extends over 15 amino acids. CDR3 DNA sequence: TGTGCCAGCAGCCCGACAGGGTTGATGGTCAATGAGCAGTTCTTC. Residues: CASSPTGLMVNEQFF.

V is TRBV6-6 and J is TRBJ2-2, with a weak D call TRBD1 (5 bases). This CDR3 region has 15 residues. Germline V gives CDR1 MNHNY, CDR2 SVGAGI (reference sequence). Trimming stripped 6 bases from V and 2 bases from J, with 13 bases between. The CDR3 DNA reads as TGTGCCAGCAGGGGCGGACGGACAAACACCGGGGAGCTGTTTTTT. As protein: CASRGGRTNTGELFF.

V and J are TRBV6-5 and TRBJ1-4; 8 bases are a match to TRBD1. J gave up 4 bases and V 6 bases, and 7 bases lay outside the gene matches. The germline CDR1 and CDR2 sequences are MNHEY and SVGAGI. The CDR3 extends over 15 amino acids. CDR3 DNA sequence: TGTGCCAGCAGGGACAGGGCTAAACTTAATGAAAAACTGTTTTTT. Translating gives CASRDRAKLNEKLFF.

This sequence joins TRBV2 and TRBJ1-2; TRBD1 aligns across 7 bases. Losses at the gene ends were 5 bases for V and 0 bases for J; bases not matched to a gene: 6. Germline V lookup: CDR1 SNHLY, CDR2 FYNNEI. The CDR3 extends over 15 amino acids. The DNA of the CDR3 is TGTGCCAGCAGTCGGGGACAGTTTTCTAACTATGGCTACACCTTC. Its translation: CASSRGQFSNYGYTF.

The chain is built from TRBV28 and TRBJ2-3; TRBD2 agrees at 10 bases. CDR3 length: 16 residues. Germline CDR1 MDHEN, CDR2 SYDVKM. V was clipped by 3 bases and J by 8 bases; unmatched bases: 11. DNA of the CDR3: TGTGCCAGCAGTTTTGTTAGCGGGGGGCTAGGGGGTACGCAGTATTTT. This sequence encodes CASSFVSGGLGGTQYF. The variable domain in full, with the rest retrieved from reference TRBV28 and TRBJ2-3, is DVKVTQSSRYLVKRTGEKVFLECVQDMDHENMFWYRQDPGLGLRLIYFSYDVKMKEKGDIPEGYSVSREKKERFSLILESASTNQTSMYLCASSFVSGGLGGTQYFGPGTRLTVL.

Details on this clone: Other DNA variants within this sample encode the same CDR3. This rearrangement joins TRBV6-5 to TRBJ1-2; TRBD1 agrees at 10 bases. The V and J ends lost 5 bases and 11 bases, in that order; junction bases with no gene match: 5. Germline assignment: CDR1 MNHEY and CDR2 SVGAGI. The CDR3 has 12 amino acids. In DNA, the CDR3 is TGTGCCAGCAGTCCGGGACAGGGGCGGTACACCTTC. This sequence encodes CASSPGQGRYTF.

The rearrangement uses TRBV7-2 and TRBJ2-3, with D tentatively TRBD1 (5 bases). The length of the CDR3 is 17 residues. Trimming stripped 4 bases from V and 1 base from J, with 18 bases between. CDR1 is SGHTA and CDR2 is FQGNSA in the germline V gene. The DNA for the CDR3 is TGTGCCAGCAGCTACCGGACAACCTCGGTGGGCACAGATACGCAGTATTTT. Translating it yields CASSYRTTSVGTDTQYF.

J is TRBJ1-6 and V is TRBV10-2; D not resolved. V lost 2 bases, J lost 5 bases, and 7 bases lay in between. Germline CDR1 and CDR2: WSHSY and SAAADI. The CDR3 is made up of 14 amino acids. CDR3 amino acids: CASSEPGDNSPLHF. The CDR3 region has the DNA TGCGCCAGCAGTGAGCCGGGAGATAATTCACCCCTCCACTTT.

The chain combines TRBV28 with TRBJ2-7; D is perhaps TRBD2 (5 bases). This CDR3 has 15 residues. Trimming took 5 bases from V and 2 from J, leaving 16 bases between them. The germline V gene encodes CDR1 MDHEN and CDR2 SYDVKM. Written as DNA, the CDR3 is TGTGCCAGCAGTAGGGTTAAGCGGAACCCCTACGAGCAGTACTTC. Protein sequence: CASSRVKRNPYEQYF.

The chain uses TRBV6-5 and TRBJ2-1, with 8 bases that match TRBD1. Germline V gene data show CDR1 as MNHEY and CDR2 as SVGAGI. J lost 0 bases, V lost 6 bases, and 4 bases had no gene match. The CDR3 extends over 15 amino acids. The CDR3 region is CASSRQGSSYNEQFF. The CDR3 region has the DNA TGTGCCAGCAGCCGACAGGGGAGCTCCTACAATGAGCAGTTCTTC.

V is TRBV6-5 and J is TRBJ2-7, with TRBD1 matching over 8 bases. The CDR3 loop spans 15 amino acids. The J segment lost 0 bases and the V segment lost 6 bases, leaving 7 bases of the junction unmatched. The germline CDR1 and CDR2 sequences are MNHEY and SVGAGI. The CDR3 region has the DNA TGTGCCAGCAGGAGCTTGGGACAGGTCTCCTACGAGCAGTACTTC. Translated: CASRSLGQVSYEQYF.